These T cell receptor beta chains were read from a single sample in a study of cytomegalovirus exposure and HLA in healthy donors. Libraries were prepared by immunoSEQ multiplex PCR; TCRdb keeps only in-frame clonotypes and omits some of them. The data show some 110,000 clones, with roughly 85% seen just once and approximately 5% held by the top ten. Sequencing was carried out using PBMCs. The receptors were gathered from a man aged 60-69 years in good health and CMV-seropositive. Each CDR3 is given with its conserved first and last residue. D genes are given only for firm matches. Size is stated for part of the rows, as once, few or many counts, or as a class when the clone is expanded.

TRBV7-2	few	TRBJ2-7	.	TGTGCCAGCAGCTCCGGGTCTCCCTACGAGCAGTACTTC	CASSSGSPYEQYF
TRBV10-2	.	TRBJ2-7	.	TGCGCCAGCAAAGAGGCCTACGAGCAGTACTTC	CASKEAYEQYF
TRBV6-4	.	TRBJ2-3	TRBD1	TGTGCCAGCAGTAAGGACAGGGGGCACACAGATACGCAGTATTTT	CASSKDRGHTDTQYF
TRBV29-1	.	TRBJ1-1	TRBD1	TGCAGCGTTGAAGAAAGGGGGCCGAACACTGAAGCTTTCTTT	CSVEERGPNTEAFF
TRBV6-1	once	TRBJ1-1	TRBD1	TGTGCCAGCAGTGAAATAAGGGGGCCAGCCATTATGAACACTGAAGCTTTCTTT	CASSEIRGPAIMNTEAFF
TRBV4-1	few	TRBJ2-2	TRBD2	TGCGCCAGCAGCCATAGACTAGCACCCGGCGGGGAGCTGTTTTTT	CASSHRLAPGGELFF
TRBV7-9	.	TRBJ1-2	TRBD1	TGTGCCAGCAGCTCTCACGGGGCAGGGGGCGAGGGCTACACCTTC	CASSSHGAGGEGYTF
TRBV7-2	.	TRBJ2-5	.	TGTGCCAGCTCCCGGGACTTACAAGAGACCCAGTACTTC	CASSRDLQETQYF
TRBV12-5	.	TRBJ2-1	TRBD2	TGTGCTAGTGGTTCCCCCAGCGGGGGGGCCTACAATGAGCAGTTCTTC	CASGSPSGGAYNEQFF
TRBV7-8	few	TRBJ1-2	TRBD1	TGTGCCAGCAGCGCGTACAGGGGCATAAATTACTATGGCTACACCTTC	CASSAYRGINYYGYTF
TRBV11-2	.	TRBJ1-1	.	TGTGCCAGCAGAGGACAGCGTATGAACACTGAAGCTTTCTTT	CASRGQRMNTEAFF